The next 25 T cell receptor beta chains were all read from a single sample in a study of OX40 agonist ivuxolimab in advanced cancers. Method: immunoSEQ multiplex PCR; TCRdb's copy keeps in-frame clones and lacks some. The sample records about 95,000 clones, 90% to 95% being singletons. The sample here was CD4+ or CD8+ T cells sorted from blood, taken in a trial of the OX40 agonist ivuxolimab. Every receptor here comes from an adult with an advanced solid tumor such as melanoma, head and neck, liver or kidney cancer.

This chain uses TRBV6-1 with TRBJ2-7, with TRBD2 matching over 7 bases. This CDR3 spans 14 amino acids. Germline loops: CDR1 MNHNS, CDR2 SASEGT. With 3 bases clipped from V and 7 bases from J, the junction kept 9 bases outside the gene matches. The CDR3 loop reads CASSDLAVRREQYF. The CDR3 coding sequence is TGTGCCAGCAGTGATCTAGCGGTCAGACGGGAGCAGTACTTC.

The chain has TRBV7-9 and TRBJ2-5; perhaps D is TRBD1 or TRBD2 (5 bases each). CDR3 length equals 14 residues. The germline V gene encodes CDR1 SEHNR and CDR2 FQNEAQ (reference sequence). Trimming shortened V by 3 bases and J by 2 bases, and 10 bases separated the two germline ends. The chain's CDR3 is CASSFGGAQETQYF. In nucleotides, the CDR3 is TGTGCCAGCAGCTTTGGGGGTGCGCAAGAGACCCAGTACTTC.

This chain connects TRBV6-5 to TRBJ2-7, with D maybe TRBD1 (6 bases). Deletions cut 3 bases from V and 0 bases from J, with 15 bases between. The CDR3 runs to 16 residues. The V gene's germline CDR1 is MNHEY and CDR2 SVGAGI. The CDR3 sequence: CASSYSHRALSYEQYF. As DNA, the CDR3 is TGTGCCAGCAGTTATTCCCACAGGGCTCTCTCCTACGAGCAGTACTTC.

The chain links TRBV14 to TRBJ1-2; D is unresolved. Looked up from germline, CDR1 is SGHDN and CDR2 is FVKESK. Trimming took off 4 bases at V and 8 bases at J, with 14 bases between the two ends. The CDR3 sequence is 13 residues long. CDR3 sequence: CASSRLRESGYTF. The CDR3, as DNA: TGTGCCAGCAGCCGCCTTAGGGAGTCCGGCTACACCTTC. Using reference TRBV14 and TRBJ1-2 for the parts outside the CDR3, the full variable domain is EAGVTQFPSHSVIEKGQTVTLRCDPISGHDNLYWYRRVMGKEIKFLLHFVKESKQDESGMPNNRFLAERTGGTYSTLKVQPAELEDSGVYFCASSRLRESGYTFGSGTRLTVV.

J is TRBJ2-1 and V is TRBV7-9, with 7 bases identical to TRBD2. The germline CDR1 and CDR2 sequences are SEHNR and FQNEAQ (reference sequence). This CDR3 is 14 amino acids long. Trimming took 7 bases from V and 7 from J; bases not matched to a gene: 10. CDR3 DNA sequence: TGTGCCAGCATCGGACTAGTCGTAGGGAATGAGCAGTTCTTC. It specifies CASIGLVVGNEQFF. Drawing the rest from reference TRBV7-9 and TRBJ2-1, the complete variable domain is DTGVSQNPRHKITKRGQNVTFRCDPISEHNRLYWYRQTLGQGPEFLTYFQNEAQLEKSRLLSDRFSAERPKGSFSTLEIQRTEQGDSAMYLCASIGLVVGNEQFFGPGTRLTVL.

CDR3 in DNA: TGCGCCAGCAGGAGCGGGAGGATAGCCAAAAACATTCAGTACTTC. Amino acid sequence: CASRSGRIAKNIQYF. The chain is built from TRBV10-2 and TRBJ2-4, with TRBD2 matching over 9 bases. The CDR3 has 15 residues. With 6 bases clipped from V and 0 bases from J, the junction kept 3 bases outside the gene matches. CDR1 and CDR2 (germline): WSHSY, SAAADI.

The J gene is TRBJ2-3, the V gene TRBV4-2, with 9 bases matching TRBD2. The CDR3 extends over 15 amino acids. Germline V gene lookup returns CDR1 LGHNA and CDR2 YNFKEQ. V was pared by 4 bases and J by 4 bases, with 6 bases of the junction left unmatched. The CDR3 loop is CASSRQREEPDTQYF. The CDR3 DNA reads TGTGCCAGCAGCCGCCAGCGGGAGGAACCAGATACGCAGTATTTT.

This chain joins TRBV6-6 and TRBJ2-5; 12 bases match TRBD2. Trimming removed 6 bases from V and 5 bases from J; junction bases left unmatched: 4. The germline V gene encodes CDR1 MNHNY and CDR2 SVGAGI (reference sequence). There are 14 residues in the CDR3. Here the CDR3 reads CASRDTSGRETQYF. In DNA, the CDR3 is TGTGCCAGCAGGGACACTAGCGGGAGGGAGACCCAGTACTTC.

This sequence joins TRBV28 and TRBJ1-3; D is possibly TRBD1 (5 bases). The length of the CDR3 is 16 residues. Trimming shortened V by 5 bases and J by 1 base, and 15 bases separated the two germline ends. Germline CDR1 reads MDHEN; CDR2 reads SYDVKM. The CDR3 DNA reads TGTGCCAGCAGTGGTAGCACAGGATCATCTGGAAACACCATATATTTT. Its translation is CASSGSTGSSGNTIYF.

The CDR3 DNA reads as TGTGCCAGCAGTCCCATGAGCGCCTACAATGAGCAGTTCTTC. Amino acids: CASSPMSAYNEQFF. This chain connects TRBV2 to TRBJ2-1; the D is unclear. The CDR3 runs 14 residues. The germline V gene encodes CDR1 SNHLY and CDR2 FYNNEI. Trimming left V 5 bases short and J 2 bases short, with 10 bases between.

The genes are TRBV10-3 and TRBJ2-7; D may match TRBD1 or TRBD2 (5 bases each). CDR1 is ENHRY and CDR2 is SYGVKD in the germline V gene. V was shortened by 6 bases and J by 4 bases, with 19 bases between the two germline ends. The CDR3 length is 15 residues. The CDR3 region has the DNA TGTGCCATCAGGCTTGGAGCTGGGACCAATTACGAGCAGTACTTC. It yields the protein CAIRLGAGTNYEQYF.

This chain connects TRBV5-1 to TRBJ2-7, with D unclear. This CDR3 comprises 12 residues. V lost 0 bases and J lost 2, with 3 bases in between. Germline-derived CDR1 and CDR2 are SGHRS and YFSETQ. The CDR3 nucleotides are TGCGCCAGCAGCTTGGGTACCTACGAGCAGTACTTC. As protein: CASSLGTYEQYF.

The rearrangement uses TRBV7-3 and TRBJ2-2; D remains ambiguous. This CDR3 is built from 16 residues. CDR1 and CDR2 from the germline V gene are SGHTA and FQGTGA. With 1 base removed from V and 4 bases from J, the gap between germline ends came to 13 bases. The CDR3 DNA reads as TGTGCCAGCAGCTTAAATGCCAACCCGGGCACCGGGGAGCTGTTTTTT. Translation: CASSLNANPGTGELFF. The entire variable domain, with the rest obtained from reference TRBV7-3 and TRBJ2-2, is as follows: GAGVSQTPSNKVTEKGKYVELRCDPISGHTALYWYRQSLGQGPEFLIYFQGTGAADDSGLPNDRFFAVRPEGSVSTLKIQRTERGDSAVYLCASSLNANPGTGELFFGEGSRLTVL.

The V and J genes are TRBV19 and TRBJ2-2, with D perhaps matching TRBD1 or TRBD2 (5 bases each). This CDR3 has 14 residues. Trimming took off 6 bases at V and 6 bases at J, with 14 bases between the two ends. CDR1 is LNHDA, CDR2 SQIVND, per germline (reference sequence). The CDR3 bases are TGTGCCAGTAGAGGCCAGGGAGAGGCCGGGGAGCTGTTTTTT. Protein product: CASRGQGEAGELFF.

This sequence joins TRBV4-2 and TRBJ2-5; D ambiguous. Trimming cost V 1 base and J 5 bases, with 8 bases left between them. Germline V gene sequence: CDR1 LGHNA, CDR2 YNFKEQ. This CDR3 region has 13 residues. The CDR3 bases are TGTGCCAGCAGCCAAGGGGCGCGGGAGACCCAGTACTTC. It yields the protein CASSQGARETQYF.

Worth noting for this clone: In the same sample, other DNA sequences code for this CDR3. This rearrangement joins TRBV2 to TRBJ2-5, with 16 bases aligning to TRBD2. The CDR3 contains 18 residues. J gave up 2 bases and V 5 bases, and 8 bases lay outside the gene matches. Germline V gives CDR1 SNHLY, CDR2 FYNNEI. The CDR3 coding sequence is TGTGCCAGCAGTCCGGGACTAGCGGGAGGGCCGGGTCAAGAGACCCAGTACTTC. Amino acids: CASSPGLAGGPGQETQYF.

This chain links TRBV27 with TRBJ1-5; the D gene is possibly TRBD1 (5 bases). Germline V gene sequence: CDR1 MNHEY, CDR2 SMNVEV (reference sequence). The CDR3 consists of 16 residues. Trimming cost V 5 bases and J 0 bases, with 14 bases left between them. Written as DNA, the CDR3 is TGTGCCAGCAGTCTTGACGGGGGAATTAGCAATCAGCCCCAGCATTTT. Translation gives CASSLDGGISNQPQHF.

CDR3 residues: CASSSGTRFTDTQYF. CDR3 nucleotide sequence: TGTGCCAGCAGTTCAGGGACAAGGTTCACAGATACGCAGTATTTT. The chain employs TRBV28 and TRBJ2-3; TRBD1 might be the D (6 bases). The CDR3 is made up of 15 amino acids. Per the germline V gene, CDR1 is MDHEN and CDR2 is SYDVKM. Trimming left V 4 bases short and J 2 bases short, with 13 bases between.

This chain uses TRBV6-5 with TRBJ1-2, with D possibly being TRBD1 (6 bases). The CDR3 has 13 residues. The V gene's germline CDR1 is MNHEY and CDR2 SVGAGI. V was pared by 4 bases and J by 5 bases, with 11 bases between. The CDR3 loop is CASSSTGNYGYTF. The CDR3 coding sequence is TGTGCCAGCAGTTCTACAGGGAATTATGGCTACACCTTC.

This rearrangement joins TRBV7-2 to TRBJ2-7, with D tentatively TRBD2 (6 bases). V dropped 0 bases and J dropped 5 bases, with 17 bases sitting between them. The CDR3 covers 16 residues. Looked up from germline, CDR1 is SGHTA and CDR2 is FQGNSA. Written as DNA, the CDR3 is TGTGCCAGCAGCTTAGCCTCCCGGGAGATTAGGCACGAGCAGTACTTC. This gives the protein CASSLASREIRHEQYF.

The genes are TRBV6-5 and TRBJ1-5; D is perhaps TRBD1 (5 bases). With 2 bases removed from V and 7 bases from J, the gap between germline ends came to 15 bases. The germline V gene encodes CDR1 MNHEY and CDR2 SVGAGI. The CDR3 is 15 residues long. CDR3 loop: CASSYGGGIGQPQHF. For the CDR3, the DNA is TGTGCCAGCAGTTACGGGGGGGGGATAGGGCAGCCCCAGCATTTT.

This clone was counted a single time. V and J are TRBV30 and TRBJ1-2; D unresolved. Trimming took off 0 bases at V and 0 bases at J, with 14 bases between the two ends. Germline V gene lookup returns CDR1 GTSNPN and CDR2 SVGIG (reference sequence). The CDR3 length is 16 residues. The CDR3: CAWSVPPTVPNYGYTF. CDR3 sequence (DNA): TGTGCCTGGAGTGTTCCCCCGACGGTACCTAACTATGGCTACACCTTC.

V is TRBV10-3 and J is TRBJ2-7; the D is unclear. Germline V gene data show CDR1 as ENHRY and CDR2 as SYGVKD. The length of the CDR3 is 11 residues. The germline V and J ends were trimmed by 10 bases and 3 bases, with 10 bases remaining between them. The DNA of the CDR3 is TGTGCCACCCTACAGAGCTACGAGCAGTACTTC. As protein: CATLQSYEQYF.

CDR3: CSVRKTGGLNTGELFF. For the CDR3, the DNA is TGCAGCGTTCGAAAGACAGGGGGCTTGAACACCGGGGAGCTGTTTTTT. The chain links TRBV29-1 to TRBJ2-2, with 10 bases identical to TRBD1. Germline CDR1 SQVTM, CDR2 ANQGSEA. V trimming: 5 bases; J trimming: 1 base; junction bases outside the gene matches: 7. The CDR3 has 16 residues.

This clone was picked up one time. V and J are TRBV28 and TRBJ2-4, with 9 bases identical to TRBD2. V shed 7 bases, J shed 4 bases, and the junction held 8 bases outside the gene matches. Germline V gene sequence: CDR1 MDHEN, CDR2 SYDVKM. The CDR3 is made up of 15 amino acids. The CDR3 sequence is CASTRSGGGKNIQYF. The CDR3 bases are TGTGCCAGCACCCGTAGCGGGGGTGGGAAAAACATTCAGTACTTC.